The text below deals with one T cell receptor beta chain. Its specificity is unknown. This sample also contains other DNA sequences that code for the same CDR3. The data originate from a study of T cell clonotyping in hematopoietic cell transplantation. The study, taken as a whole, reports: Recipient TCR diversity dropped after transplant; expanded clonotypes rose from day 30 to 180.

Documented time point: recipient sample about 28 days before transplant, after cytoreduction. The CDR3 spans 17 residues. Germline CDR1 reads SGHTA; CDR2 reads FQGNSA. V was pared by 6 bases and J by 4 bases, with 11 bases of the junction left unmatched. TCRdb's table, derived via immunoSEQ multiplex PCR, lists solely in-frame clones and lacks some. In the table there are about 45,000 clones, roughly 85% of which are singletons. The sequences come from peripheral blood mononuclear cells, collected before stem cell transplant. The TCR was taken from a man aged 55 to 70 with myelodysplastic syndrome. Some clones in this sample may be carry-over from other donors' samples. The chain joins TRBV7-2 to TRBJ2-7; 14 bases line up with TRBD2. The CDR3 loop is CASSSTSGGAKIYEQYF. Here the CDR3 DNA reads TGTGCCAGCAGTTCGACTAGCGGGGGGGCCAAGATTTACGAGCAGTACTTC.